This T cell receptor (beta chain) was captured by sequencing in a study of identifying expanded T cells in peripheral blood. In germline, CDR1 is LNHDA, CDR2 SQIVND (reference sequence). This CDR3 has 17 residues. Trimming stripped 4 bases from V and 0 bases from J, with 19 bases between. Using immunoSEQ multiplex PCR, the repertoire was profiled, and TCRdb retains in-frame clones only, with some absent. The data contain approximately 100,000 clones, about nine tenths of them singletons. Comment on this clone: The antigen remains undetermined.

The study's findings and limits: Approximately two-week clone count variance significantly increased as total template count grew. Over approximately two and four weeks, about 15 and 18 clones changed, versus around 1.2 between replicates.

No infections or other immune events were documented during collection. The chain is built from TRBV19 and TRBJ2-7; a weak D match, TRBD2 (6 bases). The sample was blood. The origin of this receptor is a person between 18 and 75 years old in good health. In nucleotides, the CDR3 is TGTGCCAGTAGTAAAGGAGCGGGTCGGCACCTCTCCTACGAGCAGTACTTC. Protein product: CASSKGAGRHLSYEQYF.